This TCR beta chain was found in a study of T cell responses to AZD1222 COVID-19 vaccine. General observations from the study: AZD1222 recipients seropositive at baseline numbered only six. It should be noted that donors were predominantly white British and more often female, and clonal diversity was possibly underestimated.

Libraries were prepared by immunoSEQ multiplex PCR; TCRdb keeps only in-frame clonotypes and omits some of them. The top ten clones hold approximately 5% of a sample with approximately 93,000 clones, roughly nine tenths of them seen once. Worth noting for this clone: Its antigen is undetermined.

This sample comprised peripheral blood, obtained 28 days after the second AZD1222 dose. The TCR was taken from an adult who received the AZD1222 COVID-19 vaccine.

CDR3 sequence: CASSWDIMNTEAFF. The CDR3 DNA follows: TGTGCCAGCAGCTGGGACATCATGAACACTGAAGCTTTCTTT. The rearrangement links TRBV5-4 to TRBJ1-1; maybe TRBD1 (6 bases). The V gene lost 3 bases and the J gene lost 0 bases, with 9 bases spanning the gap. This CDR3 spans 14 amino acids. Germline V gene sequence: CDR1 SGHNT, CDR2 YYREEE (reference sequence).